The T cell receptor (beta chain) under discussion was sequenced for a study of immune heterogeneity within non-small cell lung tumors. Template was bulk tumor genomic DNA, approximately 600 ng per sample. Several widely spaced biopsies per primary tumor were taken during surgery. Enrolled patients presented with newly diagnosed, previously untreated non-small cell lung cancer and underwent curative surgery. Having surgery with curative intent, the donors were patients newly diagnosed with non-small cell lung cancer. It was a multiplex PCR that amplified TCR beta CDR3, with 32 V and 13 J primers. TCRdb independently ran MiXCR on the multiplex PCR reads; one entry per CDR3 protein. This table holds under 25,000 distinct CDR3 sequences, approximately 26% found once. The CDR3 has 15 residues. With V trimmed by 5 bases and J by 0 bases, 3 bases remained unmatched. Germline CDR1 reads SGHTA; CDR2 reads FQGNSA.

This clonotype was seen at least ten times. The rearrangement uses TRBV7-2 and TRBJ1-3; 8 nucleotides match TRBD1. Sequencing was performed on lung tumor tissue. The receptor was derived from a man aged 40-55 years with non-small cell lung cancer. The CDR3 reads CASSPGGLSGNTIYF. CDR3 in DNA: TGTGCCAGCAGCCCAGGGGGCCTCTCTGGAAACACCATATATTTT.